Here is one TCR beta chain with its context. This entry is derived from a study of identical twins. TCRdb processed the 5' RACE reads anew with MiXCR; each CDR3 protein has one entry. The table has more than 1.5 million distinct CDR3 sequences, under 35% seen once. The CDR3 contains 14 residues. CDR1 SGHTA and CDR2 FQGNSA come from the germline V gene. The receptor was isolated from a newborn girl in good health. Sample: cord blood. The genes are TRBV7-2 and TRBJ2-5; 8 positions match TRBD1. The J call may be incorrect, as the DNA end agrees better with TRBJ2-7. In DNA, the CDR3 is TGTGCCAGCAGACGACAGGGGCAAACCTACGAGCAGTACTTC. Amino acids: CASRRQGQTYEQYF.